This note documents a single TCR beta chain sequence. Its antigen is undetermined. V was pared by 6 bases and J by 2 bases, with 9 bases between. This CDR3 has 13 amino acids. In germline, CDR1 is SNHLY, CDR2 FYNNEI. This record belongs to a study of cytomegalovirus exposure and HLA in healthy donors. Overall study: A previous analysis identified approximately 120 million unique TCR beta sequences derived from 180 million or so T cells.

Broader study findings: Looking again later, the authors saw that most CMV-associated TCR beta chains seemed HLA-restricted. Among donors in an Asian-associated ancestry cluster, a later analysis reportedly found fewer N-insertions than the roughly 700-donor mean.

PCR employed 60 Vbeta and 13 Jbeta primers. Assay: immunoSEQ multiplex PCR; the TCRdb copy retains only in-frame clones and omits some. The sample consists of 120,000 or so clones, about three quarters of them appearing once. Specimen: PBMCs. V gene TRBV2 combines with J gene TRBJ2-3; D remains ambiguous. This TCR was recovered from a woman in her sixties in good health and CMV-seropositive. CDR3 sequence reads: CASSLRNTDTQYF. CDR3 in DNA: TGTGCCAGCAGCCTGAGAAACACAGATACGCAGTATTTT.